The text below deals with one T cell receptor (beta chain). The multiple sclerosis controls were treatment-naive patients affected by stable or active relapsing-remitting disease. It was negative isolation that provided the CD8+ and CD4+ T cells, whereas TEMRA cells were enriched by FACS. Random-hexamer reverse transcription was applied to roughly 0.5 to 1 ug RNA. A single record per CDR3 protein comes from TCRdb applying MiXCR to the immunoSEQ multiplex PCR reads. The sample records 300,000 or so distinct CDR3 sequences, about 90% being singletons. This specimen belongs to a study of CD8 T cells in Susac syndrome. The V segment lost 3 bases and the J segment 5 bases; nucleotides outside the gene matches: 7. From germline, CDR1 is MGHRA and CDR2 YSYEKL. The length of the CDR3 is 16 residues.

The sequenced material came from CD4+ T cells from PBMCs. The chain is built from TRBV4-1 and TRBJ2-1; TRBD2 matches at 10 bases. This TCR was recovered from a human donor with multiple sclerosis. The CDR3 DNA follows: TGCGCCAGCAGCCAGTCAGCGGGGGGGGGCCACAATGAGCAGTTCTTC. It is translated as CASSQSAGGGHNEQFF.